Below are 2 T cell receptor beta chains sequenced from a single sample in a study of siplizumab effects on memory and regulatory T cells. Generated by immunoSEQ multiplex PCR, the TCRdb table keeps only in-frame clones and is missing some. The sample yields more than 60,000 clones, roughly 93% seen once. The sample taken for sequencing was CD8+ T cells sorted from blood. Receptors originate from a human donor in good health.

The chain employs TRBV19 and TRBJ1-2; D possibly corresponds to TRBD1 (6 bases). The CDR3 runs 13 residues. Germline V gene data show CDR1 as LNHDA and CDR2 as SQIVND (reference sequence). Trimming removed 7 bases at V and 4 bases at J, with 13 bases between. The DNA for the CDR3 is TGTGCCAGTACCCTACAGGGACTCTATGGCTACACCTTC. Encoded protein: CASTLQGLYGYTF. The variable domain in full, with the rest retrieved from reference TRBV19 and TRBJ1-2, is DGGITQSPKYLFRKEGQNVTLSCEQNLNHDAMYWYRQDPGQGLRLIYYSQIVNDFQKGDIAEGYSVSREKKESFPLTVTSAQKNPTAFYLCASTLQGLYGYTFGSGTRLTVV.

This clone was observed a handful of times. The V gene is TRBV6-5, the J gene TRBJ1-5; no clear D. CDR3 length: 12 residues. V was clipped by 10 bases and J by 6 bases, with 13 bases between them. Germline-derived CDR1 and CDR2 are MNHEY and SVGAGI. The chain's CDR3 is CATSAGSQPQHF. The DNA of the CDR3 is TGTGCCACGTCGGCGGGGAGTCAGCCCCAGCATTTT.